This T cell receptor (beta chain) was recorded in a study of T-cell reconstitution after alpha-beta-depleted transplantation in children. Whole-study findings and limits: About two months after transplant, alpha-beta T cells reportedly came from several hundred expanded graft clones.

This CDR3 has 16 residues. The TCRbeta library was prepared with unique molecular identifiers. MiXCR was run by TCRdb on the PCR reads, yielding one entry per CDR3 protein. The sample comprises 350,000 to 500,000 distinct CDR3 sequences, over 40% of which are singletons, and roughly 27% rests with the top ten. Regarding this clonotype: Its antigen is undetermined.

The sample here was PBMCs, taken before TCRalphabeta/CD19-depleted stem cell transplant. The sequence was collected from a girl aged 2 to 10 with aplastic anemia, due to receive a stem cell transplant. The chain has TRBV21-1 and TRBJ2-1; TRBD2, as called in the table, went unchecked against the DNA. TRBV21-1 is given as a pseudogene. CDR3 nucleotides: TGTGCCAGCAGCAGAGGTGCGGGACTAGCTCCAGATGAGCAGTTCTTC. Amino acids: CASSRGAGLAPDEQFF.